This T cell receptor beta chain was sequenced for a study of CD8+CD57+ T cells in acquired aplastic anemia. Study observations and caveats: Patients and healthy controls showed no significant CD8+ Simpson's diversity difference.

Looked up from germline, CDR1 is DFQATT and CDR2 is SNEGSKA (reference sequence). The CDR3 totals 15 residues. V shed 3 bases, J shed 0 bases, and the junction held 2 bases outside the gene matches. The template for TCR beta VDJ and CDR3 sequence profiling was genomic DNA. TCRdb redid the calling of the reads with MiXCR, one entry per CDR3 protein. Of more than 250,000 distinct CDR3 sequences listed, roughly three fifths are singletons. Concerning this clonotype: Antigen unknown.

Source material: sorted CD4+, CD8+, or CD8+CD57+ T cells (not recorded which) from PBMCs. This clonotype originated in a human donor with severe aplastic anemia or a healthy control (not recorded which). The chain uses TRBV20-1 and TRBJ2-6; 7 positions match TRBD1. The CDR3 DNA reads TGCAGTGCTAGGGACAGGAGCTCTGGGGCCAACGTCCTGACTTTC. It is translated as CSARDRSSGANVLTF.